This TCR beta chain was sequenced for a study of T cell changes during pregnancy in multiple sclerosis. The CDR3 spans 15 residues. Germline V gene lookup returns CDR1 SGHRS and CDR2 YFSETQ. Generated by immunoSEQ multiplex PCR, the TCRdb table keeps only in-frame clones and is missing some. The table records around 26,000 clones, approximately 90% of them present only once. Concerning this clone: A junction end diverges from the germline sequence, so it may reflect a read error.

The origin of this receptor is a female donor in good health, enrolled as a control in a pregnancy study. Sequenced here: CD4+ T cells from peripheral blood mononuclear cells, sampled in the first trimester of pregnancy. The V and J genes are TRBV5-1 and TRBJ1-1, with D possibly being TRBD1 (5 bases). The CDR3 DNA follows: TGCGCCAACAGCGTCTATGCGGGGGACCGCACTGAAGCTTTCTTT. This codes for CANSVYAGDRTEAFF.